Following are 2 T cell receptor beta chains from one sample sequenced in a study of molecular identifiers for immune sequencing clone quantification. TCRdb reprocessed the PCR reads via MiXCR and lists one record per CDR3 protein. This repertoire shows 550,000 to 750,000 distinct CDR3 sequences, nearly 20% found once; its top ten account for approximately 0.9%. The source material was naive CD8+ T cells from blood, with Jurkat cell RNA spiked in. Subset of the sample: FACS-sorted CD8+CD4-CCR7+CD45RA+ naive T cells. The receptors were gathered from a human donor in good health. Some libraries in this study had Jurkat cell RNA spiked in.

The chain employs TRBV4-1 and TRBJ2-3, with 7 bases fitting TRBD2. Looked up from germline, CDR1 is MGHRA and CDR2 is YSYEKL. The CDR3 has 17 amino acids. The trim removed 0 bases at V and 7 bases at J, leaving 13 bases unmatched. The CDR3 sequence: CASSQDLTGGIYNTQYF. The CDR3 DNA reads TGCGCCAGCAGCCAAGATCTTACGGGGGGAATTTATAATACGCAGTATTTT.

This clonotype was picked up many times. The rearrangement links TRBV4-3 to TRBJ1-5; a possible D gene is TRBD1 (5 bases). This CDR3 is built from 14 residues. Trimming left V 0 bases short and J 7 bases short, with 10 bases between. The germline V gene has CDR1 LGHNA and CDR2 YSLEER. CDR3 nucleotide sequence: TGCGCCAGCAGCCAAGAGGGGGGAGGGCAGCCCCAGCATTTT. This codes for CASSQEGGGQPQHF.